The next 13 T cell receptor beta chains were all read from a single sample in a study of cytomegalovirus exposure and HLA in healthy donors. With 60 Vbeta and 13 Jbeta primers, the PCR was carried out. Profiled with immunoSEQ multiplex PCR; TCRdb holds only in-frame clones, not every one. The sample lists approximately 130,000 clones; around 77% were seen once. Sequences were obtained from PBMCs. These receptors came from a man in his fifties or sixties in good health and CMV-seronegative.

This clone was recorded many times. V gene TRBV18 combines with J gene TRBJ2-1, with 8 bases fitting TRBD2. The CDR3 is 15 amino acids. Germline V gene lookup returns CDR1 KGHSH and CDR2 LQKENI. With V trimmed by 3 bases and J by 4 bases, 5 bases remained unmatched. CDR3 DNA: TGTGCCAGCTCACCCGAACGGGGGGGATACAATGAGCAGTTCTTC. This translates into CASSPERGGYNEQFF.

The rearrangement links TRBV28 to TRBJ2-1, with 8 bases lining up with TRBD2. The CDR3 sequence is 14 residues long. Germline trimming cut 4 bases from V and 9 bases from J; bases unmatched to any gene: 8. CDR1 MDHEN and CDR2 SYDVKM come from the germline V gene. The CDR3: CASSSGTSQGEQFF. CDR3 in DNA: TGTGCCAGCAGTTCGGGGACTAGTCAAGGTGAGCAGTTCTTC.

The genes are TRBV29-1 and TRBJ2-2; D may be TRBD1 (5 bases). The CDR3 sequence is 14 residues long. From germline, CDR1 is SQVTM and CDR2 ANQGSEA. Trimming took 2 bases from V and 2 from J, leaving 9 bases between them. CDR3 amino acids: CSVEIQANTGELFF. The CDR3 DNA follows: TGCAGCGTTGAAATACAGGCTAACACCGGGGAGCTGTTTTTT.

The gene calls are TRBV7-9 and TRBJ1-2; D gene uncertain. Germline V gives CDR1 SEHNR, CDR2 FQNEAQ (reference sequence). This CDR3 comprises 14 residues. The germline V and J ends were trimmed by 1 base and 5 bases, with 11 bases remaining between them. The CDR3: CASSLDTRMYGYTF. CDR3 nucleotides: TGTGCCAGCAGCTTAGACACCCGAATGTATGGCTACACCTTC.

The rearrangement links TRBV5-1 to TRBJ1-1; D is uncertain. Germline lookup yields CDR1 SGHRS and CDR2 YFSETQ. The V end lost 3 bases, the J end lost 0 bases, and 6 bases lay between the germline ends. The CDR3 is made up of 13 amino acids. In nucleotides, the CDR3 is TGCGCCAGCAGCTCTGAGATGAACACTGAAGCTTTCTTT. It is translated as CASSSEMNTEAFF.

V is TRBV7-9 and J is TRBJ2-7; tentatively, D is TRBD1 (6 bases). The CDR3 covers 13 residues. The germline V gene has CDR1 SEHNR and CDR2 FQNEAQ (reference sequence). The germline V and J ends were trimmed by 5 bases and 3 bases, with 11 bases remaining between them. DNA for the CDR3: TGTGCCAGCAGCCGCGAGACAGGCTACGAGCAGTACTTC. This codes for CASSRETGYEQYF.

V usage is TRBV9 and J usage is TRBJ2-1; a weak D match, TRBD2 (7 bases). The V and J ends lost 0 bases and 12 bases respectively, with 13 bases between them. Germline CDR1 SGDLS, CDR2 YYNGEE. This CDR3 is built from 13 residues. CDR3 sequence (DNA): TGTGCCAGCAGCGTAGAGGGCGGGGGCGGGCAGTTCTTC. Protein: CASSVEGGGGQFF.

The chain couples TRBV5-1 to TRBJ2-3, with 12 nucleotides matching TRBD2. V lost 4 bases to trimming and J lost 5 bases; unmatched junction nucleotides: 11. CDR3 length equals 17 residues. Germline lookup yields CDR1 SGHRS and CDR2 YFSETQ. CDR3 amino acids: CASSAYRTSGTQDTQYF. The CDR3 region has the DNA TGCGCCAGCAGCGCCTACCGGACTAGCGGGACACAAGATACGCAGTATTTT.

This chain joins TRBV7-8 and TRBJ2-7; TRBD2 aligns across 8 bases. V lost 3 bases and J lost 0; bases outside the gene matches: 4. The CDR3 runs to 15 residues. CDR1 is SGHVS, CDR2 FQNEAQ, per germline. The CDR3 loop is CASSFSSGSSYEQYF. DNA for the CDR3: TGTGCCAGCAGCTTTTCCAGCGGGAGCTCCTACGAGCAGTACTTC.

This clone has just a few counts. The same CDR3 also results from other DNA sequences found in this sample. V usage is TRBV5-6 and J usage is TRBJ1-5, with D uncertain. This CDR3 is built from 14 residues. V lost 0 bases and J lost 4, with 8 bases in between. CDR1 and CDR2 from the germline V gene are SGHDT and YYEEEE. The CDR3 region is CASSLVGVNQPQHF. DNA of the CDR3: TGTGCCAGCAGCTTGGTCGGAGTTAATCAGCCCCAGCATTTT. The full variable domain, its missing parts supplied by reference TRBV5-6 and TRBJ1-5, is DAGVTQSPTHLIKTRGQQVTLRCSPKSGHDTVSWYQQALGQGPQFIFQYYEEEERQRGNFPDRFSGHQFPNYSSELNVNALLLGDSALYLCASSLVGVNQPQHFGDGTRLSIL.

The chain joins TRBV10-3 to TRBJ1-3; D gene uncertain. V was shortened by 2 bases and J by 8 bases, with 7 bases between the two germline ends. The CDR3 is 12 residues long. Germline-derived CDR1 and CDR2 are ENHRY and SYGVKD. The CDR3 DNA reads TGTGCCATCAGTGAGAACGGGGACACCATATATTTT. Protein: CAISENGDTIYF.

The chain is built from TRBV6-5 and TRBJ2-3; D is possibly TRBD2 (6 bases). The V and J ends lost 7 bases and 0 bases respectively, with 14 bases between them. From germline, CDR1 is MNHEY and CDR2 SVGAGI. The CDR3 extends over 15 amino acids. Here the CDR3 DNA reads TGTGCCAGCACCCACCGCGGGATTAGCACAGATACGCAGTATTTT. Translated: CASTHRGISTDTQYF.

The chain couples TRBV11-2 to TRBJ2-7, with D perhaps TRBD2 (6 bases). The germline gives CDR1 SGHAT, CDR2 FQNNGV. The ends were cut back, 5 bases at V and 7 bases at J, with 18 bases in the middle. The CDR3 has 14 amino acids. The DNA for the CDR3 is TGTGCCAGCAGCGCCACGGGAGACTACAGAGAGCAGTACTTC. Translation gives CASSATGDYREQYF.